This TCR beta chain was identified in a study of blood T cells in healthy people across ages. Study information: Roughly one uniquely barcoded beta molecule per two T cells was captured.

Study-level points and caveats: Comparison with aged donors showed that long-lived donors had more naive CD4+ cells and higher diversity. The donors' CMV status was not determined, possibly confounding changes in expanded clonotypes.

As regards this clonotype: Its antigen remains unidentified. It may be a read error: a sequence one base away is much more abundant.

Next came a second PCR, run for about 6 to 12 cycles, which used a sample-barcoded 5' primer along with a J-beta primer mix. The yield of each sample was at least 3 million CDR3-containing paired-end reads. TCRdb recomputed calls from the 5' RACE reads with MiXCR, one row per CDR3 protein. Here the sample spans just under 750,000 distinct CDR3 sequences, 20% to 25% being singletons. The CDR3 has 11 amino acids. The V end was cut by 3 bases, the J end by 8 bases, with 5 bases between. The clonotype comes from a man aged 65 to 79 in good health. The sample taken for sequencing was blood. The V call is TRBV12-3 or TRBV12-4, the J call TRBJ2-1; D is unclear. As DNA, the CDR3 is TGTGCCAGCAGTTTGCAGGATGAGCAGTTCTTC. Translation: CASSLQDEQFF.